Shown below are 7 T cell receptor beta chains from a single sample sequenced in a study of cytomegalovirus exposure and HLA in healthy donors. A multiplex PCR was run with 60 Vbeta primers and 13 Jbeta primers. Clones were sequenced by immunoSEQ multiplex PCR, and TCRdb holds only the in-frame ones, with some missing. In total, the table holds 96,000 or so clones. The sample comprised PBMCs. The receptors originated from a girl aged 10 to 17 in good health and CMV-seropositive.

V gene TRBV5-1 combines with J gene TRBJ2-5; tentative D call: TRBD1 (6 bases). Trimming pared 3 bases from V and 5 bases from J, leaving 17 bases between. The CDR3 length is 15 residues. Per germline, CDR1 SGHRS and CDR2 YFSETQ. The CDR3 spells CASSSTQGTGETQYF. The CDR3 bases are TGCGCCAGCAGCTCTACACAGGGTACGGGGGAGACCCAGTACTTC.

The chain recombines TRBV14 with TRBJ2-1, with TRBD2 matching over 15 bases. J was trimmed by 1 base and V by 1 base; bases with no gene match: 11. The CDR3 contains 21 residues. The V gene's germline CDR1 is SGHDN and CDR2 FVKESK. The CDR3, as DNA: TGTGCCAGCAGCCAAGTAAAGGGACTAGCGGGGGGACTGTCATCCTACAATGAGCAGTTCTTC. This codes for CASSQVKGLAGGLSSYNEQFF.

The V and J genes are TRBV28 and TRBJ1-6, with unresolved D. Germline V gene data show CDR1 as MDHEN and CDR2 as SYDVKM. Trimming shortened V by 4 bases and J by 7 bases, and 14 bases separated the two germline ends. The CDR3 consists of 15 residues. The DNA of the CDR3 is TGTGCCAGCAGTTCAGGTTCTACTCCGAATTCACCCCTCCACTTT. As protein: CASSSGSTPNSPLHF.

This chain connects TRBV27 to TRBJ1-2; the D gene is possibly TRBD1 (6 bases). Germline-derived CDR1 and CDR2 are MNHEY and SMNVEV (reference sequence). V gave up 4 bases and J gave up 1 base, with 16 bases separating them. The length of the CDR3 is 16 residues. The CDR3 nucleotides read TGTGCCAGCAGTTCCTCCACAGGGCCCCTTAACTATGGCTACACCTTC. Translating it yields CASSSSTGPLNYGYTF.

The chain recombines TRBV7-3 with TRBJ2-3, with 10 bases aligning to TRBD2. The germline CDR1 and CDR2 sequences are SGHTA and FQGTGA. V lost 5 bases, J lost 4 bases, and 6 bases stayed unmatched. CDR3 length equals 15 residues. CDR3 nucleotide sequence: TGTGCCAGCAGCGACAGCGGGGGGGCCTCAGATACGCAGTATTTT. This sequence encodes CASSDSGGASDTQYF.

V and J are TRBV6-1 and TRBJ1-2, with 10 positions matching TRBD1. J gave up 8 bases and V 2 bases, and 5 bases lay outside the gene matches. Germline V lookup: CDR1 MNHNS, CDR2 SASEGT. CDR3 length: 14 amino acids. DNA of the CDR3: TGTGCCAGCAGTGAATTCGGGACAGGGGACGGCTACACCTTC. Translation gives CASSEFGTGDGYTF.

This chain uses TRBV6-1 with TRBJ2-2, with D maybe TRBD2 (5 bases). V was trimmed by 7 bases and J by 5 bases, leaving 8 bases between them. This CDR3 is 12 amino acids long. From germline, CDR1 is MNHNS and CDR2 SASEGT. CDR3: CASTGVTGELFF. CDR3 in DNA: TGTGCCAGCACCGGGGTTACCGGGGAGCTGTTTTTT.